One T cell receptor (beta chain) is described in this entry. Its antigen is still unknown. This entry comes from a study of PD-1 blockade in classical Hodgkin lymphoma. Whole-study findings and limits: Repertoire difference causes, possibly disease activity or prior therapy, remain undefined. Healthy donors were reported to have higher baseline TCR diversity than newly diagnosed patients. Exclusion covered patients beginning nivolumab under 1 year post-ASCT.

Noted time point: cycle 4 day 1 (C4D1), after less than seven weeks of nivolumab. Brentuximab vedotin exposure varied, and every patient relapsed after autologous stem cell transplantation. Germline V CDR1 and CDR2: SNHLY, FYNNEI. Trimming cost V 6 bases and J 4 bases, with 10 bases left between them. This CDR3 has 12 residues. Clones were sequenced by immunoSEQ multiplex PCR, and TCRdb holds only the in-frame ones, with some missing. The sample lists approximately 44,000 clones; 60% to 70% were seen once. The receptor comes from a human donor with classical Hodgkin lymphoma. The sample in question was peripheral blood mononuclear cells (PBMCs), obtained before the fourth cycle of nivolumab. This sequence joins TRBV2 and TRBJ2-7; D is unresolved. The CDR3 loop is CASRIRRYEQYF. The CDR3 nucleotides are TGTGCCAGCAGGATCCGACGATACGAGCAGTACTTC.